This T cell receptor beta chain was sequenced during a study of human T cells and chemical hapten exposure. General study results and limits: Patch test score rose with PT1 expanded TCR count, significant at thresholds 8, 16 and 32, not 4.

This clonotype showed up many times. Its specificity is not known. V lost 5 bases and J 0 bases, leaving 8 bases between the germline ends. CDR1 DFQATT and CDR2 SNEGSKA come from the germline V gene (reference sequence). There are 13 residues in the CDR3. The study's library attached unique molecular identifiers to single cDNA molecules. Via MiXCR, TCRdb re-called the RACE reads, giving one row per CDR3 protein. The sample lists 380,000 or so distinct CDR3 sequences, approximately 5.1% occurring once. As to time point: patch test 1, 2 weeks after DPC sensitization. The treatment denotes: therapeutic diphenylcyclopropenone sensitization with weekly scalp DPC.

J is TRBJ2-4 and V is TRBV20-1; D unresolved. This clonotype was sampled from a woman aged 45-65 years with alopecia areata. Some clones in this sample may be carry-over from other donors' samples. The material was whole blood, obtained in connection with sensitization to the hapten diphenylcyclopropenone (DPC). Here the CDR3 reads CSAVTIAKNIQYF. The DNA of the CDR3 is TGCAGTGCTGTTACTATAGCCAAAAACATTCAGTACTTC.